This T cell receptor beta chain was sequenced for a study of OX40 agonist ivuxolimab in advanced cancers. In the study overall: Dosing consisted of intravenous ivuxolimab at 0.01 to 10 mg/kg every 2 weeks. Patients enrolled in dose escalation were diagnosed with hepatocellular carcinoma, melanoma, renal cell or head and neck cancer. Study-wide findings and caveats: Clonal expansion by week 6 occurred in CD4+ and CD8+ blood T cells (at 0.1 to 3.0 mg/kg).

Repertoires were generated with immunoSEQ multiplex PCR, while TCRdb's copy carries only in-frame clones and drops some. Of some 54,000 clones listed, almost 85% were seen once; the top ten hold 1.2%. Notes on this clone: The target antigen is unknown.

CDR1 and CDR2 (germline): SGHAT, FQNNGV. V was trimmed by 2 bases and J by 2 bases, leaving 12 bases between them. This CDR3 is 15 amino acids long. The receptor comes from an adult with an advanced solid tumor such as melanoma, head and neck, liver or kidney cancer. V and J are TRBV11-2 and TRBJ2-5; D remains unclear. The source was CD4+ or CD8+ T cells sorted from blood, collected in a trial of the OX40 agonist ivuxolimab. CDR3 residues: CASSLPGQRQETQYF. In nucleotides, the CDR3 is TGTGCCAGCAGCTTACCAGGTCAGCGTCAAGAGACCCAGTACTTC.